This TCR beta chain was recovered during a study of regulatory T cells in long-lasting Graves disease. Study findings and constraints: Investigators studied peripheral blood only, not thyroid tissue. TRBV28 was favored in persistent disease, as were TRBJ1-2 and TRBJ2-5.

Trimming cost V 6 bases and J 6 bases, with 8 bases left between them. CDR3 length equals 11 residues. Arm-PCR of CDR3 regions and iRepertoire HTBI primers were the basis on which TCR beta libraries were built. Each CDR3 protein gets one entry after TCRdb re-called the multiplex PCR reads with MiXCR. Here the sample spans under 500,000 distinct CDR3 sequences, about 17% being singletons. Described time point: newly diagnosed GD, antithyroid drugs for less than 3 months. PBMC RNA served as the TCR library source. The sample holds many counts of this clonotype. The antigen is unknown. The same sample was also used in a study of T cells in Graves' hyperthyroidism and ophthalmopathy. From that study: Stable Graves' hyperthyroidism denoted no ophthalmopathy progression over 18 months. TCR CDR3 underwent first-round RT-PCR with the HTBI primer set.

J is TRBJ1-1 and V is TRBV12-3 or TRBV12-4, with D possibly matching TRBD1 (5 bases). Sample: peripheral blood mononuclear cells (PBMCs), taken at new diagnosis, from a patient treated with antithyroid drugs. The origin of this receptor is a woman in her twenties or thirties with Graves disease. The CDR3 spells CASRGTSEAFF. CDR3 sequence (DNA): TGTGCCAGCAGGGGGACGTCTGAAGCTTTCTTT.